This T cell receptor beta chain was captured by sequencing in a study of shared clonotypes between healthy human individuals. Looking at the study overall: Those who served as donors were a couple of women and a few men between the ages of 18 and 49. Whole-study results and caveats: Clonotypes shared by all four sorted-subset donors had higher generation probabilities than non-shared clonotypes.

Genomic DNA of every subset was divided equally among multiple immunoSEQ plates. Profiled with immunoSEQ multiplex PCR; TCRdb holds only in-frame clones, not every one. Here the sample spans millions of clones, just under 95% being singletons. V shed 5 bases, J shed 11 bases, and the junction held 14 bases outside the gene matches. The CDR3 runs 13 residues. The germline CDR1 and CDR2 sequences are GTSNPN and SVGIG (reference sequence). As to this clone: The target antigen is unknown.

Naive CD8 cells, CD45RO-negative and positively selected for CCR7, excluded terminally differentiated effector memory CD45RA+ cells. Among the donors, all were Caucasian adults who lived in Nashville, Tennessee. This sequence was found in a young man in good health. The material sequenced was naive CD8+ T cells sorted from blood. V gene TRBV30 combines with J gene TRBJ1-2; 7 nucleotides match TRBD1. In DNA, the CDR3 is TGTGCCTGGGACCAGACAGGGTCGGAGGGTTACACCTTC. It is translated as CAWDQTGSEGYTF.